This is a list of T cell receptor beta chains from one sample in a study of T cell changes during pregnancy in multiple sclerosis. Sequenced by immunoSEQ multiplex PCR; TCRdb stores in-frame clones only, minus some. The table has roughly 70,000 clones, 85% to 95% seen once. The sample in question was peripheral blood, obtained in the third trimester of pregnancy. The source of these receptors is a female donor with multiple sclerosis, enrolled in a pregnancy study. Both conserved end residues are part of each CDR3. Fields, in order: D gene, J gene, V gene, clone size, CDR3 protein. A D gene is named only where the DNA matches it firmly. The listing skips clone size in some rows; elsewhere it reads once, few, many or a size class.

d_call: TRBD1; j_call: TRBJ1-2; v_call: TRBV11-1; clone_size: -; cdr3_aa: CASSPGQGNYGYTF
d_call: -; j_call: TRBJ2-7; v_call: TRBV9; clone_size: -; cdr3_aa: CASSAGQGGYEQYF
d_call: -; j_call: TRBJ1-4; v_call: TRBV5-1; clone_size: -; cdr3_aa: CASSLQGIATNEKLFF
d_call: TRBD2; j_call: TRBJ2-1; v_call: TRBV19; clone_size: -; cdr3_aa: CASSRRAGGAYNEQFF
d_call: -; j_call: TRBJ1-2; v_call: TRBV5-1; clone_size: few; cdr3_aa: CASTKTQGSPVGYTF
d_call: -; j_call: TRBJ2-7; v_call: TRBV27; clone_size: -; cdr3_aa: CASRLLDSRPYEQYF
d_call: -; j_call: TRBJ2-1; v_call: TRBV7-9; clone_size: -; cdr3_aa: CASSLWTAVFNEQFF
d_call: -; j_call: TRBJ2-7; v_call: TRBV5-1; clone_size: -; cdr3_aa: CASSFSAQGPYEQYF
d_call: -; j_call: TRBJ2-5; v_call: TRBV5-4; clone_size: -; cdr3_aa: CASSLAAGGETQYF
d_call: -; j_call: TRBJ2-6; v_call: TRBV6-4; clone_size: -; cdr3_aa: CASSDSLGGGANVLTF
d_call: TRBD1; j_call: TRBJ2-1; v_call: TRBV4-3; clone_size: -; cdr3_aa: CASSRSRQGYNEQFF
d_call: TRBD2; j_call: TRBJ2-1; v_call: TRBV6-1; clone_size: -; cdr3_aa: CASSEGREIPGEQFF
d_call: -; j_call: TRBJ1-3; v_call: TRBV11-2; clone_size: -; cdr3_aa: CASSKEFSGNTIYF
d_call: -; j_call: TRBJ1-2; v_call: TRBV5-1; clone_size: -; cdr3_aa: CASSPSTGYYGYTF
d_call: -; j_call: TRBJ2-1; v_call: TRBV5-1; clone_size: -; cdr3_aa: CASRISDSHNEQFF
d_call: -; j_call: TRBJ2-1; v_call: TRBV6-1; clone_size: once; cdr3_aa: CASSEEGRSGEQFF
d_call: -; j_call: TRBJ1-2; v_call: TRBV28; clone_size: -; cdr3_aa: CASSFVDFGYTF
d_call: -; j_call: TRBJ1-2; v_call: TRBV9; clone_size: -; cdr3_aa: CASSFGASPEGYTF
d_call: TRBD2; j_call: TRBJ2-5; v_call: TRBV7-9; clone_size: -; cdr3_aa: CASSTGLALETQYF
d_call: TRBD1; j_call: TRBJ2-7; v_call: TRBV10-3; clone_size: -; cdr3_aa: CAISVGTGLYEQYF
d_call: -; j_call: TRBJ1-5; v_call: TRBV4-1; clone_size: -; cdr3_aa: CASSQERSGYAQPQHF
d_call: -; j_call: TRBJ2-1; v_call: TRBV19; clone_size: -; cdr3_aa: CASSGVGIAYNEQFF
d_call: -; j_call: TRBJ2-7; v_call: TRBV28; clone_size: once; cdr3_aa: CASTKDRPLGF
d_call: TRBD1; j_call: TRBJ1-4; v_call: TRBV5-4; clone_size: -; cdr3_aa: CASSRDRVATNEKLFF
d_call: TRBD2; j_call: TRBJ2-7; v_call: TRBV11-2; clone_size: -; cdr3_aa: CASSRTSGYYEQYF
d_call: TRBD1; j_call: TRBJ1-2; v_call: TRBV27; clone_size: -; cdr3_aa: CASSRQGGGYTF
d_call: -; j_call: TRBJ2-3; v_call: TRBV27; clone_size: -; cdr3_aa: CASSSQPRSTDTQYF
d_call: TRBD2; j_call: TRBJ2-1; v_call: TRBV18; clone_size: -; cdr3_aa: CASSPRSGRFPYNEQFF
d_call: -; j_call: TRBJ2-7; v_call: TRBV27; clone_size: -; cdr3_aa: CASSFQGPYEQYF
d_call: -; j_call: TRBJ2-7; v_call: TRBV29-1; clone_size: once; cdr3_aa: CSVELTGPRDEQYF
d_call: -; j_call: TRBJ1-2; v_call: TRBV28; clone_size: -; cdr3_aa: CASVSFGGYGYTF
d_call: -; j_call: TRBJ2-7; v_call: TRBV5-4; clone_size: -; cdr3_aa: CASSLDLVYEQYF
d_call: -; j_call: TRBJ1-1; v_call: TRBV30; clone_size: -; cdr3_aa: CAWSLRHNTEAFF
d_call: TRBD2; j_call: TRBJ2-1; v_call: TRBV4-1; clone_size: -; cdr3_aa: CASSLAGVMNEQFF
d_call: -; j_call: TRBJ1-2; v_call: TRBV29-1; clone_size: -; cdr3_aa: CSVEADTDYGYTF
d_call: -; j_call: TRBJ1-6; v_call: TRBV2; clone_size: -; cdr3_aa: CASSAEGPGGKPLHF
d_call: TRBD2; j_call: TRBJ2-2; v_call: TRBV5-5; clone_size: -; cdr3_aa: CASSLHRLAGGNTGELFF
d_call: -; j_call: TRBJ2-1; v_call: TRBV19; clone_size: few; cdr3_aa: CATMIGVNNEQFF
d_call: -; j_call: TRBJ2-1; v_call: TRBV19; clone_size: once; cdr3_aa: CASSGLAASYNEQFF
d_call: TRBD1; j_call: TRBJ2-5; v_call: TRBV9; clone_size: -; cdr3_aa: CASSVGDRAQETQYF
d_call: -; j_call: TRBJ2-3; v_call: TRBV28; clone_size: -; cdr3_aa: CASSLSGFTDTQYF
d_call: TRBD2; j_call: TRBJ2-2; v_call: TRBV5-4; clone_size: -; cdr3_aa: CASSLQRGNTGELFF
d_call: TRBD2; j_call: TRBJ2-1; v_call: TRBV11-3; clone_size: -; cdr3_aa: CASSLGYLSGSPYNEQFF
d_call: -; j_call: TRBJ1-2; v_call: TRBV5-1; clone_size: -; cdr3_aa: CASSWGGYGYTF